The sequence of this TCR beta chain was determined in a study of T cell clones after liver transplantation. Sequencing was performed with immunoSEQ multiplex PCR; in TCRdb, only in-frame clones are kept and a portion is missing. Of tens of thousands of clones listed, around 90% are singletons. Germline CDR1 and CDR2: MNHNY and SVGAGI (reference sequence). This CDR3 spans 13 amino acids. V was clipped by 7 bases and J by 8 bases, with 16 bases between them. The rearrangement links TRBV6-6 to TRBJ2-3; no reliable D call. The receptor comes from a human donor who received a liver transplant. The sequencing here drew on CD4+ T cells from blood, taken before liver transplant. CDR3 nucleotides: TGTGCCAGCACCGCCGCGACGCCGGTTACGCAGTATTTT. Its protein product is CASTAATPVTQYF.